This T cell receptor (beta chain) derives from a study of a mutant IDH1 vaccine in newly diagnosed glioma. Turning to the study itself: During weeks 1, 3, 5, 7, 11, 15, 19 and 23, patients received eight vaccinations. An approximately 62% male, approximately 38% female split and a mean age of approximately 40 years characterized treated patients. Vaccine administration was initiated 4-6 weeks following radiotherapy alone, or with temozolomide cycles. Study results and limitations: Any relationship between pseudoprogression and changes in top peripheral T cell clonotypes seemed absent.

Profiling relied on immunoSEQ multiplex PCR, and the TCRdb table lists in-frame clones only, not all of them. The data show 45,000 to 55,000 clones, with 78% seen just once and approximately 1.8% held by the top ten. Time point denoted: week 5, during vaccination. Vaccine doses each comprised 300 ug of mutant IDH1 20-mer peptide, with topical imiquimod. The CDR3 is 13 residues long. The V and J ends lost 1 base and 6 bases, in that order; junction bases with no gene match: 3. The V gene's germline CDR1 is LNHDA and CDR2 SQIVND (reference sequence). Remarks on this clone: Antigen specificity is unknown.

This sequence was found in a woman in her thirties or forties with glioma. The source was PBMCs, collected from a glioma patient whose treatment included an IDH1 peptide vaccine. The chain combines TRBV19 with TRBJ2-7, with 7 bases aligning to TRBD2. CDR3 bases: TGTGCCAGTAGTATAGGGGAGGGGAGCGAGCAGTACTTC. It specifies CASSIGEGSEQYF.